The clone carrying this T cell receptor (beta chain) showed up just a few times. Its antigen is not identified. The source of the sample is a study of T cells after yellow fever vaccination. Study outcomes and limitations: Researchers noted that a small share of clonotypes showed up in both CD4 and CD8 compartments. Reappearing after the booster were most of the clones from primary vaccination (almost 97% CD4, about 88% CD8).

The CDR3 totals 15 residues. Trimming removed 4 bases from V and 6 bases from J; junction bases left unmatched: 8. Germline V gene sequence: CDR1 SGHTA, CDR2 FQGNSA. The authors made TCR cDNA by 5'RACE template switching, adding a universal primer site and UMIs. Each CDR3 protein gets one entry after TCRdb re-called the 5' RACE reads with MiXCR. The sample includes 500,000 to 650,000 distinct CDR3 sequences, approximately 13% of them seen just once. The source material was PBMCs, sampled on the day of the yellow fever booster vaccination. This receptor was taken from a man aged 25-45 years who received the YFV17D yellow fever vaccine. The J gene is TRBJ2-3, the V gene TRBV7-2; 9 nucleotides agree with TRBD2. CDR3 protein: CASSSLAGIFDTQYF. The CDR3 DNA is TGTGCCAGCAGCTCTCTAGCGGGAATTTTCGATACGCAGTATTTT.